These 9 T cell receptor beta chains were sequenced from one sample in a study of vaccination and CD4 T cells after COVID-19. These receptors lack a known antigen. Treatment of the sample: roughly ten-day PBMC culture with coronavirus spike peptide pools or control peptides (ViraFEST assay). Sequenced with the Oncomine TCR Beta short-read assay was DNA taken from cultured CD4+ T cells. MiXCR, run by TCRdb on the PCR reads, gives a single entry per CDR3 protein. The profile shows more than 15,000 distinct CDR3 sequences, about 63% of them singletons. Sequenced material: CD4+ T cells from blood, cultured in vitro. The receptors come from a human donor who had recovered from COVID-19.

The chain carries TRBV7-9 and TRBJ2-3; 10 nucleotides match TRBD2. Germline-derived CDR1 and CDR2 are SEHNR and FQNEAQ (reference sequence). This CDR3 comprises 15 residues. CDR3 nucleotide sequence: TGTGCAGCTCTAGCGGGAGAGTGGAACACAGATACGCAGTATTTT. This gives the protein CAALAGEWNTDTQYF.

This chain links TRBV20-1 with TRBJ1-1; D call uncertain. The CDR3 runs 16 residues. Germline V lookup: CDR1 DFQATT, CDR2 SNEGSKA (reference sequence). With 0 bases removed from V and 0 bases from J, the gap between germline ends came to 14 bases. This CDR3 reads CSARDPRTGMNTEAFF. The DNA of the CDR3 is TGCAGTGCTAGAGATCCGAGGACGGGAATGAACACTGAAGCTTTCTTT.

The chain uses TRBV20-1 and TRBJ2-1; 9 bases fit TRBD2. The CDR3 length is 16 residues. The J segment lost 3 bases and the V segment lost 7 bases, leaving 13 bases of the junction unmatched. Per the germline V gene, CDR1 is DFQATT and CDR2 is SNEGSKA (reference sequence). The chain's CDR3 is CSVRGQRGASYNEQFF. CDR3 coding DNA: TGCAGTGTCAGGGGCCAGCGGGGGGCAAGCTACAATGAGCAGTTCTTC.

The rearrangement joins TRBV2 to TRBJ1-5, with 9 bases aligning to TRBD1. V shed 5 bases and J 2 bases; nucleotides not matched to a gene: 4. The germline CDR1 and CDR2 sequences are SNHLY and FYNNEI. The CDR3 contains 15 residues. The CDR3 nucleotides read TGTGCCAGCAGTCTACAGGGGGCGGGCAATCAGCCCCAGCATTTT. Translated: CASSLQGAGNQPQHF.

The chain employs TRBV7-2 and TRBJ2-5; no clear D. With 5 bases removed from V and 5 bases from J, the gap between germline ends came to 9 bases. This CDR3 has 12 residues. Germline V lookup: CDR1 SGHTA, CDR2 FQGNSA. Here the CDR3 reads CASSTKYETQYF. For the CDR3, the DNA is TGTGCCAGCAGCACGAAGTATGAGACCCAGTACTTC.

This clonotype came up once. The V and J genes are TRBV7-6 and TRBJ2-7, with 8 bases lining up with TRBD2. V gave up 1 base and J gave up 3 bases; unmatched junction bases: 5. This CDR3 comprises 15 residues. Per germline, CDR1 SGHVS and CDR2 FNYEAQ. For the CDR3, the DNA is TGTGCCAGCAGCTTAGGAACGGGAGGGTACTACGAGCAGTACTTC. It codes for CASSLGTGGYYEQYF.

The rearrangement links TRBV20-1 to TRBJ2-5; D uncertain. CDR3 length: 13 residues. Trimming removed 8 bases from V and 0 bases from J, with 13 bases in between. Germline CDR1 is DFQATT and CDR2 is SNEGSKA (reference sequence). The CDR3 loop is CSIRLTHQETQYF. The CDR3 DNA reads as TGCAGTATTAGACTGACTCACCAAGAGACCCAGTACTTC.

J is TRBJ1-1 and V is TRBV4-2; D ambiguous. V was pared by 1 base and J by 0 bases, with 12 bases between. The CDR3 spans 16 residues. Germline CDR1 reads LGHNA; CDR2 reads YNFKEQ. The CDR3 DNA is TGTGCCAGCAGCCAAGTTTCCGGCAGAATGAACACTGAAGCTTTCTTT. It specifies CASSQVSGRMNTEAFF.

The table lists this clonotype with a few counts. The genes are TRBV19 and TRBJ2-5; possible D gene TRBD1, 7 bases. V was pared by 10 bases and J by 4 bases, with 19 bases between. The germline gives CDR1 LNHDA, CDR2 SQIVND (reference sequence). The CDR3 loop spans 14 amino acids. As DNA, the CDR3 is TGTGCCACACAAACGAGCAGGGGGGTAGAGACCCAGTACTTC. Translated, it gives CATQTSRGVETQYF. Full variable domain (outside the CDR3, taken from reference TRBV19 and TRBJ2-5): DGGITQSPKYLFRKEGQNVTLSCEQNLNHDAMYWYRQDPGQGLRLIYYSQIVNDFQKGDIAEGYSVSREKKESFPLTVTSAQKNPTAFYLCATQTSRGVETQYFGPGTRLLVL.